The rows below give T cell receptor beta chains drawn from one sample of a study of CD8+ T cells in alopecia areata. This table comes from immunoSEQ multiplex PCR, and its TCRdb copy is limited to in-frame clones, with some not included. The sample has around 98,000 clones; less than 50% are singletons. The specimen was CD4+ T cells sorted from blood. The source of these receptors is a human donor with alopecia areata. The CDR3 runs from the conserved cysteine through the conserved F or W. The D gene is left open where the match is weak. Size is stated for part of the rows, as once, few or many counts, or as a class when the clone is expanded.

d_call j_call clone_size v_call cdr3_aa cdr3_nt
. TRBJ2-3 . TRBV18 CASSPGITVDTQYF TGTGCCAGCTCACCAGGCATCACAGTCGATACGCAGTATTTT
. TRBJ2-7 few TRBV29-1 CSVVTGRAAYEQYF TGCAGCGTTGTTACGGGCAGGGCAGCCTACGAGCAGTACTTC
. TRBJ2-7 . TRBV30 CAWRTHSYEQYF TGTGCCTGGAGGACCCACTCCTACGAGCAGTACTTC
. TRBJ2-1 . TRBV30 CAWSPTPNEQFF TGTGCCTGGAGTCCTACCCCCAATGAGCAGTTCTTC
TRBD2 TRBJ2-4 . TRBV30 CAWSPGTMGIQYF TGTGCCTGGAGCCCTGGGACTATGGGCATTCAGTACTTC
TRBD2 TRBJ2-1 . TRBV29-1 CSVRLASRDEQFF TGCAGCGTTCGACTAGCGAGTCGGGATGAGCAGTTCTTC
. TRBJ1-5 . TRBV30 CAWTSFVTEPQHF TGTGCCTGGACCTCATTTGTAACTGAGCCCCAGCATTTT
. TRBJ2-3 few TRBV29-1 CSAAPGARTDTQYF TGCAGCGCCGCCCCCGGGGCTAGGACAGATACGCAGTATTTT
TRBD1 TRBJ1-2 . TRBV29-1 CSVEDSGTGGTYGYTF TGCAGCGTTGAAGATTCAGGGACAGGGGGGACTTATGGCTACACCTTC
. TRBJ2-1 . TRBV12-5 CASGLVRGGEQFF TGTGCTAGTGGTTTGGTACGGGGTGGTGAGCAGTTCTTC
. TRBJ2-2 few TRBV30 CAWSPFLGRGTGELFF TGTGCCTGGAGTCCATTTCTAGGCCGTGGCACCGGGGAGCTGTTTTTT
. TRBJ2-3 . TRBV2 CASRQGSTDTQYF TGTGCCAGCCGCCAGGGGAGCACAGATACGCAGTATTTT
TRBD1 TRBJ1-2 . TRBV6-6 CASSRTGPANYGYTF TGTGCCAGCAGTCGGACAGGGCCGGCTAACTATGGCTACACCTTC
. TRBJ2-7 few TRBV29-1 CSVGILGEQYF TGCAGCGTTGGAATTTTGGGGGAGCAGTACTTC
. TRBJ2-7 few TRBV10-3 CAISEQQEQYF TGTGCCATCAGTGAACAGCAGGAGCAGTACTTC
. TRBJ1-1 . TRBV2 CASSHLYPNTEAFF TGTGCCAGCAGCCACCTCTACCCGAACACTGAAGCTTTCTTT
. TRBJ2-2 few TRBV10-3 CAISESQGNTGELFF TGTGCCATCAGTGAGTCGCAAGGGAACACCGGGGAGCTGTTTTTT